This T cell receptor (beta chain) was recovered during a study of blood T cell repertoires in COVID-19. Living in 20 to 30 US areas, the participants were between 18 and 89 years of age. Assay: immunoSEQ multiplex PCR; the TCRdb copy retains only in-frame clones and omits some. The table includes some 170,000 clones, about 90% detected once. The germline V and J ends were trimmed by 6 bases and 8 bases, with 10 bases remaining between them. The CDR3 has 11 amino acids. The V and J genes are TRBV12-3 or TRBV12-4 and TRBJ1-2; no clear D. The TCR comes from a human donor with acute COVID-19. The donor label of this sample is uncertain. The source material was PBMCs or T cells enriched from blood (not recorded which). The CDR3 loop is CASRGGGGYTF. The CDR3, as DNA: TGTGCCAGCAGGGGAGGAGGGGGCTACACCTTC.